Listed below are T cell receptor beta chains from one sample, sequenced in a study of OX40 agonist ivuxolimab in advanced cancers. Sequenced by immunoSEQ multiplex PCR; TCRdb stores in-frame clones only, minus some. The sample carries fewer than 90,000 clones, around nine tenths recorded once. This specimen was CD4+ or CD8+ T cells sorted from blood, taken in a trial of the OX40 agonist ivuxolimab. These receptors were taken from an adult with an advanced solid tumor such as melanoma, head and neck, liver or kidney cancer. Both conserved end residues are trimmed from each CDR3. The order of the fields is clone size, D gene, V gene, CDR3 length, J gene, CDR3 protein. D genes are given only for firm matches. The size of a clone is reported for some rows only, either as once, few or many, or as a class for expanded clones.

clone_size: .; d_call: .; v_call: TRBV7-2; cdr3_length: 11; j_call: TRBJ1-6; cdr3_aa: ASSLYQNSPLH
clone_size: .; d_call: TRBD1; v_call: TRBV30; cdr3_length: 13; j_call: TRBJ1-2; cdr3_aa: AWSGLDRRGGGYT
clone_size: .; d_call: .; v_call: TRBV7-2; cdr3_length: 13; j_call: TRBJ1-2; cdr3_aa: ASSLGGGANYGYT
clone_size: few; d_call: .; v_call: TRBV19; cdr3_length: 10; j_call: TRBJ2-2; cdr3_aa: ASSITSGELF
clone_size: .; d_call: .; v_call: TRBV7-9; cdr3_length: 12; j_call: TRBJ1-4; cdr3_aa: ASSLWGDNEKLF
clone_size: .; d_call: .; v_call: TRBV5-4; cdr3_length: 14; j_call: TRBJ2-3; cdr3_aa: ASSLDPGVGTDTQY
clone_size: .; d_call: TRBD1; v_call: TRBV5-5; cdr3_length: 13; j_call: TRBJ1-2; cdr3_aa: ASSQGTGQNYGYT
clone_size: .; d_call: TRBD1; v_call: TRBV7-9; cdr3_length: 14; j_call: TRBJ1-5; cdr3_aa: ASSVGTGWGNQPQH
clone_size: few; d_call: .; v_call: TRBV7-2; cdr3_length: 9; j_call: TRBJ1-3; cdr3_aa: ASSSLNTIY
clone_size: .; d_call: TRBD1; v_call: TRBV7-9; cdr3_length: 12; j_call: TRBJ1-5; cdr3_aa: ASSLSGGGQPQH
clone_size: .; d_call: TRBD1; v_call: TRBV7-4; cdr3_length: 16; j_call: TRBJ1-6; cdr3_aa: ASSPPRAGGYGDSPLH
clone_size: .; d_call: .; v_call: TRBV6-1; cdr3_length: 12; j_call: TRBJ2-3; cdr3_aa: ASRALGGTDTQY
clone_size: .; d_call: .; v_call: TRBV7-3; cdr3_length: 11; j_call: TRBJ2-1; cdr3_aa: ASSLDGGNEQF
clone_size: .; d_call: TRBD1; v_call: TRBV11-1; cdr3_length: 11; j_call: TRBJ1-1; cdr3_aa: ASRITGGTEAF
clone_size: .; d_call: .; v_call: TRBV13; cdr3_length: 11; j_call: TRBJ2-1; cdr3_aa: ASTAASYNEQF
clone_size: .; d_call: .; v_call: TRBV19; cdr3_length: 10; j_call: TRBJ2-1; cdr3_aa: ASSIRKGEQF
clone_size: once; d_call: .; v_call: TRBV7-8; cdr3_length: 15; j_call: TRBJ1-3; cdr3_aa: ASSLARVGPSGNTIY
clone_size: .; d_call: .; v_call: TRBV5-1; cdr3_length: 16; j_call: TRBJ1-3; cdr3_aa: ASSAGAPELLSGNTIY